This T cell receptor beta chain was recorded in a study of blood T cell repertoires in COVID-19. Study in general: The United States, Italy and Spain provided the acute and convalescent COVID-19 samples. PBMCs, B-cell-depleted T cells, or T cells were the source of the cDNA or gDNA that made up the material.

Authors' data handling: Nucleated cell counts were estimated from reference gene primer amplification. Measured with immunoSEQ multiplex PCR; TCRdb has only the in-frame clones, and not every one. The DNA was the basis for D and trimming; V, J and clone size are from that table. Of around 180,000 clones in the sample, roughly nine tenths were seen once. The CDR3 extends over 15 amino acids. The junction had 9 bases not matched to a gene; V was cut back by 2 bases and J by 7 bases. CDR1 and CDR2 from the germline V gene are LNHDA and SQIVND (reference sequence). The receptor comes from a man between 70 and 80 years old with active or convalescent COVID-19. The rearrangement joins TRBV19 to TRBJ1-2; 8 bases line up with TRBD1. Material for sequencing was peripheral blood. DNA of the CDR3: TGTGCCAGTAGTATAAGGACAGGGCTGTCGGTTGGCTACACCTTC. Amino acids: CASSIRTGLSVGYTF.